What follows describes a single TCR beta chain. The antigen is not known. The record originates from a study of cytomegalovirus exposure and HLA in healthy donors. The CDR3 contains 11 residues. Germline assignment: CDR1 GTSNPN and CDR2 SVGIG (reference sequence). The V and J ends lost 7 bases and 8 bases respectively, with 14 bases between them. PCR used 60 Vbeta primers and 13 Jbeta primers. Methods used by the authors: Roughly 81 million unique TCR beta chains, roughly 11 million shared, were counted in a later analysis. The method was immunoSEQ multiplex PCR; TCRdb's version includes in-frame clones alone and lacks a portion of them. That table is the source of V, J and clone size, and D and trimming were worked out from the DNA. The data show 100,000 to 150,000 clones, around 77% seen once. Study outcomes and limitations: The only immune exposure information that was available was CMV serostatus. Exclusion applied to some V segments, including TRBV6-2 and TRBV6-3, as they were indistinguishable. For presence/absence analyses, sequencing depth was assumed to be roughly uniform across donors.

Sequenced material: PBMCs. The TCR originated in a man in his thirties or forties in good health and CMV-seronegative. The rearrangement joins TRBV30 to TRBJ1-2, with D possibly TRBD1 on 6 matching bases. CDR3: CASGQYSGYTF. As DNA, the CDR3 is TGTGCCTCGGGACAATATAGCGGCTACACCTTC.